The 10 T cell receptor beta chains in this list originate from one sample, sequenced in a study of identical twins. TCRdb analysed the 5' RACE reads with MiXCR anew, one entry per CDR3 protein. Of about 460,000 distinct CDR3 sequences in the sample, 14% were seen once. Separately, the same data were catalogued under a study of yellow fever vaccine responses in identical twins.

Source material: CD4+ T cells sorted from blood. All receptors derive from a woman under 30 in good health.

The V call is TRBV9, the J call TRBJ2-5; 14 bases agree with TRBD2. Germline V CDR1 and CDR2: SGDLS, YYNGEE. Germline trimming cut 4 bases from V and 4 bases from J; bases unmatched to any gene: 9. This CDR3 region has 17 residues. The chain's CDR3 is CASSSLEGLAGAETQYF. The CDR3, as DNA: TGTGCCAGCAGCTCCCTAGAGGGACTAGCGGGGGCAGAGACCCAGTACTTC.

The chain recombines TRBV7-9 with TRBJ2-3; D may be TRBD1 or TRBD2 (5 bases each). CDR1 and CDR2 from the germline V gene are SEHNR and FQNEAQ (reference sequence). CDR3 length equals 15 residues. Trimming removed 5 bases at V and 6 bases at J, with 18 bases between. CDR3 sequence reads: CASSRGPRRGDTQYF. The CDR3 DNA reads as TGTGCCAGCAGCCGGGGACCAAGAAGAGGGGATACGCAGTATTTT.

This clonotype was recorded a few times. The chain has TRBV2 and TRBJ2-7; D is perhaps TRBD1 (6 bases). The germline gives CDR1 SNHLY, CDR2 FYNNEI. The CDR3 consists of 12 residues. The CDR3 DNA is TGTGCTACATCCGGGACAAACTACGAGCAGTACTTC. Its translation is CATSGTNYEQYF.

This clonotype was observed a handful of times. The chain is built from TRBV19 and TRBJ2-1, with 7 bases lining up with TRBD2. The CDR3 length is 14 residues. The V segment lost 3 bases and the J segment 7 bases; nucleotides outside the gene matches: 6. The germline V gene has CDR1 LNHDA and CDR2 SQIVND (reference sequence). The CDR3 region is CASSMGGSLNEQFF. The CDR3 DNA reads TGTGCCAGTAGTATGGGCGGGAGTCTGAATGAGCAGTTCTTC.

This clonotype was counted many times. The J gene is TRBJ2-3, the V gene TRBV5-4, with D possibly being TRBD1 (5 bases). V lost 4 bases to trimming and J lost 0 bases, with 9 bases between them. Germline V gene lookup returns CDR1 SGHNT and CDR2 YYREEE (reference sequence). The CDR3 is 14 residues long. The chain's CDR3 is CASSPDISTDTQYF. The CDR3 nucleotides are TGTGCCAGCAGCCCGGACATAAGCACAGATACGCAGTATTTT.

CDR3 in amino acids: CASSQNLAVSYEQYF. Written as DNA, the CDR3 is TGTGCCAGCAGCCAAAATCTGGCGGTCTCCTACGAGCAGTACTTC. The chain uses TRBV14 and TRBJ2-7; D unresolved. Germline loops: CDR1 SGHDN, CDR2 FVKESK. V lost 2 bases to trimming and J lost 0 bases, with 11 bases between them. This CDR3 region has 15 residues.

The V call is TRBV7-2, the J call TRBJ2-7; D call uncertain. Trimming pared 2 bases from V and 3 bases from J, leaving 14 bases between. Germline CDR1 is SGHTA and CDR2 is FQGNSA. CDR3 length: 15 residues. The CDR3 region is CASSLKISGGYEQYF. The CDR3 DNA reads as TGTGCCAGCAGCTTAAAGATTTCAGGTGGCTACGAGCAGTACTTC.

As concerns this clonotype: Germline and junction disagree at one end, which may indicate a read error. The chain has TRBV7-7 and TRBJ1-5, with D unresolved. This CDR3 is 17 amino acids long. CDR1 is SSHAT and CDR2 is FNYEAQ in the germline V gene (reference sequence). The CDR3: CASSLAFAGYSNQPQHF. CDR3 DNA: TGTGCTAGCAGCTTAGCGTTTGCAGGCTATAGCAATCAGCCCCAGCATTTT. The full variable domain, its missing parts supplied by reference TRBV7-7 and TRBJ1-5, is GAGVSQSPRYKVTKRGQDVTLRCDPISSHATLYWYQQALGQGPEFLTYFNYEAQPDKSGLPSDRFSAERPEGSISTLTIQRTEQRDSAMYRCASSLAFAGYSNQPQHFGDGTRLSIL.

This clonotype has more than one count but fewer than ten. The rearrangement links TRBV29-1 to TRBJ2-7; 7 bases line up with TRBD2. Germline trimming cut 7 bases from V and 7 bases from J; bases unmatched to any gene: 10. The germline CDR1 and CDR2 sequences are SQVTM and ANQGSEA. The CDR3 contains 12 residues. The CDR3 DNA follows: TGCAGCGCCGAGGGAGGGGAGGGTGAGCAGTACTTC. This translates into CSAEGGEGEQYF.

Ten or more counts support this clonotype. J is TRBJ2-1 and V is TRBV24-1, with 11 positions matching TRBD2. From germline, CDR1 is KGHDR and CDR2 SFDVKD. The CDR3 length is 21 residues. V dropped 2 bases and J dropped 4; count of bases not matched to a gene: 18. Here the CDR3 DNA reads TGTGCCACCAGTGATTCAGCCCGAATACCCGGGACTAGCGGATCTTACAATGAGCAGTTCTTC. Its protein product is CATSDSARIPGTSGSYNEQFF.